One T cell receptor (beta chain) is described in this entry. Trimming removed 1 base at V and 5 bases at J, with 9 bases between. Germline lookup yields CDR1 SGHVS and CDR2 FNYEAQ. CDR3 length: 13 residues. The entry originates in a study of blood T cell repertoires in COVID-19. Study context: Samples representing acute and convalescent COVID-19 were sourced from the United States, Italy and Spain. The cDNA or gDNA used as material had been derived from T cells, B-cell-depleted T cells, or PBMCs.

In the original processing: Nucleated cell number was recorded as an estimate derived from reference gene primer amplification. The protocol was immunoSEQ multiplex PCR, while the TCRdb copy is restricted to in-frame clones and leaves out a portion. V and J calls and clone size are as listed in that table; D and trimming were resolved from the DNA. This sample carries 99,000 or so clones, 85% to 90% of them seen once, and the ten largest clones take approximately 12%. The gene calls are TRBV7-6 and TRBJ2-7; possible D gene TRBD1, 6 bases. The receptor comes from a woman aged 60-75 years in a cohort sampled during active or convalescent COVID-19. Sequencing was done on a sample of peripheral blood. The CDR3 loop is CASSLGGRDEQYF. The CDR3 nucleotides are TGTGCCAGCAGCTTAGGGGGGCGCGACGAGCAGTACTTC.